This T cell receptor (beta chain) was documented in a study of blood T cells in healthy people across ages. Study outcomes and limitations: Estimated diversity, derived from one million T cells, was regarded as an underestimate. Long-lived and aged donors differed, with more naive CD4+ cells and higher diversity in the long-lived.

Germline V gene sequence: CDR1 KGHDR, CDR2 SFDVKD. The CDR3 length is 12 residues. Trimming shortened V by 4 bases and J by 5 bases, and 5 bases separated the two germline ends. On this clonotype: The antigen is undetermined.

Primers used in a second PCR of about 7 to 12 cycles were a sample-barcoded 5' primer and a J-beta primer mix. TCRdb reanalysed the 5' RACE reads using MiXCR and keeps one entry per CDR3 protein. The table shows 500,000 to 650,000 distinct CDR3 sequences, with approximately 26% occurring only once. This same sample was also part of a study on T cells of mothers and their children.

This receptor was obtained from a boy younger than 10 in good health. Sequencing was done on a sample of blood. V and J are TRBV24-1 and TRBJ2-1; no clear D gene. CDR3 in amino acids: CATSDWDNEQFF. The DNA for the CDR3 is TGTGCCACCAGTGACTGGGACAATGAGCAGTTCTTC.